This TCR beta chain is drawn from a study of T cell repertoires in cytomegalovirus infection. Background on the study: Public TCR beta signature analysis indicated the presence of both CMV infection and matching HLA type.

The sample holds many counts of this clonotype. What it binds is not known. One entry per CDR3 protein results from TCRdb running MiXCR on the reads. Among over 100,000 distinct CDR3 sequences listed, around a tenth were seen once. Findings and caveats of the study: Cumulated frequencies of public TCR beta families served to identify carriers of CMV plus the relevant HLA. What dominated the ex vivo response were HLA-C-restricted CMV-specific TCR beta clonotypes.

V was clipped by 3 bases and J by 7 bases; unmatched bases: 3. Germline CDR1 is SGHNT and CDR2 is YENEEA. The CDR3 has 15 amino acids. Sequencing used PBMCs, sequenced either directly or after in vitro stimulation (not recorded which). This receptor was obtained from a human donor in good health (CMV status not recorded). Some clones in this sample may be carry-over from other donors' samples. V usage is TRBV11-3 and J usage is TRBJ2-3; TRBD2 agrees at 14 bases. The CDR3 protein is CASSLTSGRANTQYF. CDR3 DNA sequence: TGTGCCAGCAGCTTGACTAGCGGGAGGGCAAATACGCAGTATTTT. Filled out from reference TRBV11-3 and TRBJ2-3, the complete variable domain reads EAGVVQSPRYKIIEKKQPVAFWCNPISGHNTLYWYLQNLGQGPELLIRYENEEAVDDSQLPKDRFSAERLKGVDSTLKIQPAELGDSAVYLCASSLTSGRANTQYFGPGTRLTVL.